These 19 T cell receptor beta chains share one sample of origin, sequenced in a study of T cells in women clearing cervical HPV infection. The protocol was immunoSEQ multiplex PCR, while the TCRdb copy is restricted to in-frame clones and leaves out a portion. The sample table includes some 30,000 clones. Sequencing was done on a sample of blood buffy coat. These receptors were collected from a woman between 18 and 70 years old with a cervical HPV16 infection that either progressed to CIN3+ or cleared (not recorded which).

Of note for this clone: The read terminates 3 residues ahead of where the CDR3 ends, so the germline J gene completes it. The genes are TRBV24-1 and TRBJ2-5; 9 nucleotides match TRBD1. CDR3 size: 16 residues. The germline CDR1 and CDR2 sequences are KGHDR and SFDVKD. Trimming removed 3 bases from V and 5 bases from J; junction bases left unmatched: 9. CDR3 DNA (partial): TGTGCCACCAGTGATCGCGGGACAGGGCCTCAGGAGACC. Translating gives CATSDRGTGPQET. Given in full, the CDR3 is CATSDRGTGPQETQYF.

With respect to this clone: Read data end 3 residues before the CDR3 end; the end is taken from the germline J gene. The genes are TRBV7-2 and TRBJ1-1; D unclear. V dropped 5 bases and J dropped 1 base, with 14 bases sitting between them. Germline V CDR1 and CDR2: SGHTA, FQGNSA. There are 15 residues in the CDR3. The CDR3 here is CASSHYTIANTEAFF. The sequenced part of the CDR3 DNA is TGTGCCAGCAGCCACTATACAATTGCGAACACTGAA.

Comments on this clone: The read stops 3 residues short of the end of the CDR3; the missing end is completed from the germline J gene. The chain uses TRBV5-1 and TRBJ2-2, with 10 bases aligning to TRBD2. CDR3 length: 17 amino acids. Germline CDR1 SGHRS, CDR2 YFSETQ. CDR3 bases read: TGCGCCAGCAGCTGGGCTAGCGGGAGCTCTGGGGCCAACGTG. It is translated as CASSWASGSSGANV. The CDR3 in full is CASSWASGSSGANVLFF.

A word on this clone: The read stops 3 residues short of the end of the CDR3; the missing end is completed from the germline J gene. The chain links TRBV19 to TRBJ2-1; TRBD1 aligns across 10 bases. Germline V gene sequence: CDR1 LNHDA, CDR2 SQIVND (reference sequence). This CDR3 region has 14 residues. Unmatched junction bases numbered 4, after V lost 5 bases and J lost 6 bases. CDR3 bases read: TGTGCCAGTAGTGGTGACAGGGGGCTCAATGAG. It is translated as CASSGDRGLNE. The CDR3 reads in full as CASSGDRGLNEQFF.

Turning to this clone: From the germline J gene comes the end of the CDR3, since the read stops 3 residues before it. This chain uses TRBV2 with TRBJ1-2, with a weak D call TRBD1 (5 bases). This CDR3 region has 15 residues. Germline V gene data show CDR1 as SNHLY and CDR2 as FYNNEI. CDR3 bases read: TGTGCCAGCGGCGCCGGGACTAGCGCCTACAATGAC. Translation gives CASGAGTSAYND. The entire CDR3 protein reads CASGAGTSAYNDYTF.

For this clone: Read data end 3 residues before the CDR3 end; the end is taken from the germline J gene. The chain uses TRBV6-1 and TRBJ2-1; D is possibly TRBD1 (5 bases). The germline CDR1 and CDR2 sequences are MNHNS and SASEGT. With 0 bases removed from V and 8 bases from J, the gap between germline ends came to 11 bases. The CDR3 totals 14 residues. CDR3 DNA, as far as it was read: TGTGCCAGCAGTGAAGCGGGTCAGGGCTATGAG. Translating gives CASSEAGQGYE. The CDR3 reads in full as CASSEAGQGYEQFF.

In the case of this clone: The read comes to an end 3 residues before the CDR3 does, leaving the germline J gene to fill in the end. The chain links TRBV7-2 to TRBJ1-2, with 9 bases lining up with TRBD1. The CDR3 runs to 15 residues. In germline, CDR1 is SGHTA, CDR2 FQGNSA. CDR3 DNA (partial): TGTGCCAGCAGCGCTTACGGGACAGGGAACTACGAC. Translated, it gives CASSAYGTGNYD. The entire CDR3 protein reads CASSAYGTGNYDYTF.

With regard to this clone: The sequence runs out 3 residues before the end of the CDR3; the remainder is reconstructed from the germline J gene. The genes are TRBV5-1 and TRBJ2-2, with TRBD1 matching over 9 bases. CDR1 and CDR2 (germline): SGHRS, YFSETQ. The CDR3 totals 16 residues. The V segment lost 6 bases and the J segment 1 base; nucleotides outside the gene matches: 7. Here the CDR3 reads CASTRTGAMNTGELFF. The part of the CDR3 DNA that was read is TGCGCCAGCACCCGGACAGGGGCTATGAACACCGGGGAG.

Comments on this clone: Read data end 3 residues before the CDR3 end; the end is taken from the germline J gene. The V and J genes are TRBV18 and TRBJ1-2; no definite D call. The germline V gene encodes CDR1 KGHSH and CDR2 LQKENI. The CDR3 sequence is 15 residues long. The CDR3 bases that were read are TGTGCCAGCTCACGCCAGCGGGAGGTCCTTAATGAC. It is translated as CASSRQREVLND. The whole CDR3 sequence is CASSRQREVLNDYTF.

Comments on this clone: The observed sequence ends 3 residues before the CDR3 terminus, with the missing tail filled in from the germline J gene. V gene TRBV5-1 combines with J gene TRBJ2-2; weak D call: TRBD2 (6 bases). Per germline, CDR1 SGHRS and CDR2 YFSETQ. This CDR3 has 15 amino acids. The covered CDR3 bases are TGCGCCAGCAGCCTCGACGGGACGGGACTGAGGCCG. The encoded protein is CASSLDGTGLRP. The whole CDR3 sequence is CASSLDGTGLRPLFF.

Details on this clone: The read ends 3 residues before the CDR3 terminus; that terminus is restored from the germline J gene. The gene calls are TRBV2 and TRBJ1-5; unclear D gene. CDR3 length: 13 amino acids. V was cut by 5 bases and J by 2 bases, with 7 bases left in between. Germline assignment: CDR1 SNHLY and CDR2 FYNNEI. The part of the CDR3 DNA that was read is TGTGCCAGCAGTTACGGGGGCAATCAGCCC. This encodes CASSYGGNQP. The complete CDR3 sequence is CASSYGGNQPQHF.

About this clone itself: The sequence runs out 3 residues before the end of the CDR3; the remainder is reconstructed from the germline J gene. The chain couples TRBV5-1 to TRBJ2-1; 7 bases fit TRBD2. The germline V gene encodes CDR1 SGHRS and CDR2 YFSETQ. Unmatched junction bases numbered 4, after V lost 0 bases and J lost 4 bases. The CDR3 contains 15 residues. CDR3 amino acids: CASSLGDYLYNEQFF. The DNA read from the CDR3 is TGCGCCAGCAGCTTGGGGGACTATCTTTACAATGAG.

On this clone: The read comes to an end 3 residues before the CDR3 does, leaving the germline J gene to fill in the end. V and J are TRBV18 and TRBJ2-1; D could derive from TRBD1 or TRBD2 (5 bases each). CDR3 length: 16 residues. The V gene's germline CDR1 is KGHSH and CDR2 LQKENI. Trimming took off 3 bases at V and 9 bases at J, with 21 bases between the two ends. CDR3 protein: CASSPGGAEGLIEQFF. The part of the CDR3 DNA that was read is TGTGCCAGCTCACCGGGTGGGGCTGAGGGCCTCATTGAG. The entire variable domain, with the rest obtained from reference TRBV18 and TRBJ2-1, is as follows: NAGVMQNPRHLVRRRGQEARLRCSPMKGHSHVYWYRQLPEEGLKFMVYLQKENIIDESGMPKERFSAEFPKEGPSILRIQQVVRGDSAAYFCASSPGGAEGLIEQFFGPGTRLTVL.

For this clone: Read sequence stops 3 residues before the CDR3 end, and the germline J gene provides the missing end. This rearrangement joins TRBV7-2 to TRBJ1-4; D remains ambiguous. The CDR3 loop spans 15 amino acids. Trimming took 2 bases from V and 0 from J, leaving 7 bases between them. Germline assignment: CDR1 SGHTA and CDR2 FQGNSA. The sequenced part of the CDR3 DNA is TGTGCCAGCAGCTTATACGGGGCAACTAATGAAAAA. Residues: CASSLYGATNEK. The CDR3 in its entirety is CASSLYGATNEKLFF.

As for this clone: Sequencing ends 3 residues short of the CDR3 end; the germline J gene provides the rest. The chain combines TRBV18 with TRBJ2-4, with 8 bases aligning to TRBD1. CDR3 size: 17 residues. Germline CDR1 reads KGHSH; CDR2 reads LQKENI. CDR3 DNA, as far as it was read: TGTGCCAGCTCACCAACTGCCCGGACAGGGCCGAACGGGGGT. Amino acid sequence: CASSPTARTGPNGG. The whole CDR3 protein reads CASSPTARTGPNGGQYF.

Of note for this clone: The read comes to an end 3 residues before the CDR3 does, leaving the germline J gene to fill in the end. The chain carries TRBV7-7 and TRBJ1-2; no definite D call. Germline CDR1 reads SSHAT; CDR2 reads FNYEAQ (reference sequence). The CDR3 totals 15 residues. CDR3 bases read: TGTGCCAGCAGCCCCCGTGCTAGCGGTTACAATGAC. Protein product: CASSPRASGYND. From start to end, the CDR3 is CASSPRASGYNDYTF.

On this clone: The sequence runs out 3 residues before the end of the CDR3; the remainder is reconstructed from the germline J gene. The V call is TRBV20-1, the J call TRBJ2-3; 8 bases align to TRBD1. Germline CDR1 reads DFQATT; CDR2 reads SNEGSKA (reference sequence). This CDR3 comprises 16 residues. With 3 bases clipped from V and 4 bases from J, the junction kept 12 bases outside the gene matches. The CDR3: CSASLDRGSYADTQYF. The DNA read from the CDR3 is TGCAGTGCTAGCCTTGACAGGGGCTCCTACGCAGATACG.

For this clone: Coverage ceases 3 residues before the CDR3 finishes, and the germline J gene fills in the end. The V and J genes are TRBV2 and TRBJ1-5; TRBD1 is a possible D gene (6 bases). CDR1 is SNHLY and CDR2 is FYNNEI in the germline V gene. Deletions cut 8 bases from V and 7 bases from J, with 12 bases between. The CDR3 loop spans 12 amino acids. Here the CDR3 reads CASQGTVQPQHF. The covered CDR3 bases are TGTGCCAGCCAGGGGACGGTACAGCCC.

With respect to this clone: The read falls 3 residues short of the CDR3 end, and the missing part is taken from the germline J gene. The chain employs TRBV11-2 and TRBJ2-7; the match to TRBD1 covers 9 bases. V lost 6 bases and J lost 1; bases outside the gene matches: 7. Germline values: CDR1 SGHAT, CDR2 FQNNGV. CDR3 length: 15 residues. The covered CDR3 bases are TGTGCCAGCAGAAGCTACGGACAGGGGTCCTACGAG. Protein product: CASRSYGQGSYE. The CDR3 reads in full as CASRSYGQGSYEQYF.